This TCR beta chain was identified in a study of T cells of healthy individuals. TCRdb re-called the 5' RACE reads through MiXCR, storing one row per CDR3 protein. The table records about 57,000 distinct CDR3 sequences, roughly 15% of them present only once. This clonotype was counted many times. CDR3 length: 12 residues. The V and J ends lost 0 bases and 4 bases respectively, with 6 bases between them. Looked up from germline, CDR1 is DFQATT and CDR2 is SNEGSKA (reference sequence). The rearrangement links TRBV20-1 to TRBJ1-2, with D possibly matching TRBD1 (5 bases). The receptor was derived from a human donor in good health. In DNA form, the CDR3 reads TGCAGTGCTAGAGAAGGGACCTATGGCTACACCTTC. It codes for CSAREGTYGYTF.